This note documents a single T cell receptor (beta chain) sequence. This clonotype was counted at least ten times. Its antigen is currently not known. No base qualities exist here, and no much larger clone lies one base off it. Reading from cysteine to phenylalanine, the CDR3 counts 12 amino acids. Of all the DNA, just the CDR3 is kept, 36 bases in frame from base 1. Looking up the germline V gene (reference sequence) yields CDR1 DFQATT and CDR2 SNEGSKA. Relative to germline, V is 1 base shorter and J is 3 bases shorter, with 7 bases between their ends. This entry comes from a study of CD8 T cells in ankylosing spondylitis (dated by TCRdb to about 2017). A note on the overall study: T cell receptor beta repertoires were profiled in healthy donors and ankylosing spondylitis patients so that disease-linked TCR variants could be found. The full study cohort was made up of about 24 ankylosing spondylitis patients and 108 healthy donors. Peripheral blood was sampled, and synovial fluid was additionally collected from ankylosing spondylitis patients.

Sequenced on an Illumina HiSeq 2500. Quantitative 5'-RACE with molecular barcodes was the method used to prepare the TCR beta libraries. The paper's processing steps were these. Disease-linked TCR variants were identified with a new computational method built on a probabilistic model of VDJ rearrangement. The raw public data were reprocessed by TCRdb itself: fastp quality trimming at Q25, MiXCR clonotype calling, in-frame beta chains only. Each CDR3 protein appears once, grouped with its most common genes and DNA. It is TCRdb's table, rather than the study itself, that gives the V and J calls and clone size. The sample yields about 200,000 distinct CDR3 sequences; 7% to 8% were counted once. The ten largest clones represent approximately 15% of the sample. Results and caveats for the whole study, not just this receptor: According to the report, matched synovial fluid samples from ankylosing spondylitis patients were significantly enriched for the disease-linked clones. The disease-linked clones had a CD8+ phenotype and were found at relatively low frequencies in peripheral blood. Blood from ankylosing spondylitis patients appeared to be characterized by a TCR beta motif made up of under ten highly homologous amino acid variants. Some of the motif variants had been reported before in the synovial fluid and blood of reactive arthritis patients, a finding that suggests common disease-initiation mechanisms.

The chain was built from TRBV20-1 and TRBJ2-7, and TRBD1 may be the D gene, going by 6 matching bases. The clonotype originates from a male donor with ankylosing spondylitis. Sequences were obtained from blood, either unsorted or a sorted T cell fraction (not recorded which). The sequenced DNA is TGCAGTGCTAGAGGGACAGACTACGAGCAGTACTTC. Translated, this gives CSARGTDYEQYF.